This TCR beta chain came from a study of blood T cell repertoires in COVID-19. Study information: The United States, Italy and Spain were the sources of the acute and convalescent COVID-19 samples. Sources were T cells, B-cell-depleted T cells, or PBMCs; the material itself was cDNA or gDNA.

As handled by the study authors: Nucleated cell counts were estimated from reference gene primer amplification. Profiled with immunoSEQ multiplex PCR; TCRdb holds only in-frame clones, not every one. The V and J calls and the clone size are those of that table, but D and trimming were determined from the DNA. The sample shows about 230,000 clones, around four fifths of them seen only once. CDR1 and CDR2 from the germline V gene are MNHEY and SVGAGI. This CDR3 contains 14 residues. V was pared by 5 bases and J by 2 bases, with 12 bases between. The gene calls are TRBV6-5 and TRBJ1-2; D may be TRBD1 (6 bases). Sequenced input: peripheral blood. The source of this sequence is a man at least 80 years old with acute or convalescent COVID-19. The CDR3 loop reads CASSRVQGNYGYTF. In nucleotides, the CDR3 is TGTGCCAGCAGTCGGGTACAGGGAAACTATGGCTACACCTTC.